Each of the 11 T cell receptor beta chains below was sequenced from the same sample in a study of T cell changes during pregnancy in multiple sclerosis. Using immunoSEQ multiplex PCR, the repertoire was profiled, and TCRdb retains in-frame clones only, with some absent. The table includes approximately 83,000 clones, about 94% detected once. The sample was peripheral blood, taken in the third trimester of pregnancy. These receptors were taken from a female donor with multiple sclerosis, enrolled in a pregnancy study.

This chain joins TRBV28 and TRBJ1-4; no clear D gene. The V gene lost 2 bases and the J gene lost 0 bases, with 13 bases spanning the gap. The length of the CDR3 is 17 residues. Germline V gene lookup returns CDR1 MDHEN and CDR2 SYDVKM. CDR3 loop: CASSLIRLVTTNEKLFF. CDR3 DNA sequence: TGTGCCAGCAGTTTAATTCGGTTGGTTACAACTAATGAAAAACTGTTTTTT.

This chain links TRBV10-2 with TRBJ2-6; D not certain. The CDR3 runs to 16 residues. The V gene's germline CDR1 is WSHSY and CDR2 SAAADI. Trimming removed 3 bases at V and 0 bases at J, with 9 bases between. CDR3 amino acids: CASSESQPSGANVLTF. The CDR3, as DNA: TGCGCCAGCAGTGAATCACAGCCCTCTGGGGCCAACGTCCTGACTTTC.

This clone was counted a single time. The J gene is TRBJ1-1, the V gene TRBV7-3; perhaps TRBD1 as D (6 bases). This CDR3 has 14 amino acids. Germline V gives CDR1 SGHTA, CDR2 FQGTGA. Trimming took off 2 bases at V and 4 bases at J, with 11 bases between the two ends. CDR3 bases: TGTGCCAGCAGCTTACAGGGCAGGGGCACTGAAGCTTTCTTT. This encodes CASSLQGRGTEAFF.

The rearrangement links TRBV10-2 to TRBJ2-5, with D tentatively TRBD1 or TRBD2 (6 bases each). Germline CDR1 reads WSHSY; CDR2 reads SAAADI. The germline V and J ends were trimmed by 6 bases and 5 bases, with 16 bases remaining between them. The CDR3 extends over 14 amino acids. The chain's CDR3 is CASREGGQRETQYF. Written as DNA, the CDR3 is TGCGCCAGCAGGGAGGGGGGACAAAGGGAGACCCAGTACTTC.

The V and J genes are TRBV27 and TRBJ1-5; D may be TRBD1 (6 bases). Germline-derived CDR1 and CDR2 are MNHEY and SMNVEV (reference sequence). The V end was cut by 6 bases, the J end by 4 bases, with 10 bases between. The CDR3 contains 13 residues. CDR3 bases: TGTGCCAGCAGCGACAGGACAAATCAGCCCCAGCATTTT. It translates to CASSDRTNQPQHF.

DNA of the CDR3: TGTGCCAGCAGCTTGGTCGGGGGTAATGCTAATGAAAAACTGTTTTTT. Translation: CASSLVGGNANEKLFF. The chain links TRBV5-4 to TRBJ1-4; tentative D call: TRBD1 (5 bases). V lost 0 bases, J lost 3 bases, and 12 bases lay in between. Germline loops: CDR1 SGHNT, CDR2 YYREEE (reference sequence). CDR3 length: 16 residues.

The gene calls are TRBV10-3 and TRBJ2-2, with TRBD2 matching over 9 bases. This CDR3 has 14 amino acids. The germline V gene has CDR1 ENHRY and CDR2 SYGVKD. The ends lost 9 bases at V and 4 bases at J; junction bases unmatched: 6. This chain's CDR3 is CAIWAGGGTGELFF. In DNA form, the CDR3 reads TGTGCCATTTGGGCGGGAGGGGGCACCGGGGAGCTGTTTTTT.

The chain has TRBV2 and TRBJ2-2, with D maybe TRBD2 (6 bases). In germline, CDR1 is SNHLY, CDR2 FYNNEI. The CDR3 sequence is 15 residues long. Trimming shortened V by 1 base and J by 1 base, and 7 bases separated the two germline ends. The DNA for the CDR3 is TGTGCCAGCAGTGAAGGCGGGATGAACACCGGGGAGCTGTTTTTT. The encoded protein is CASSEGGMNTGELFF.

The chain has TRBV25-1 and TRBJ1-1; 9 nucleotides line up with TRBD1. The CDR3 is 14 amino acids. In germline, CDR1 is MGHDK, CDR2 SYGVNS. Trimming removed 8 bases from V and 5 bases from J; junction bases left unmatched: 9. CDR3 protein: CASSPTGGTTEAFF. In DNA, the CDR3 is TGTGCCAGCTCTCCGACAGGGGGAACGACTGAAGCTTTCTTT.

This clone showed up just once. V usage is TRBV5-1 and J usage is TRBJ2-5, with D possibly TRBD2 on 5 matching bases. Germline CDR1 reads SGHRS; CDR2 reads YFSETQ. The CDR3 is 14 residues long. Deletions cut 2 bases from V and 3 bases from J, with 11 bases between. CDR3 loop: CASSFEGRKETQYF. The CDR3 DNA reads TGCGCCAGCAGCTTCGAGGGTCGGAAAGAGACCCAGTACTTC.

This chain links TRBV30 with TRBJ2-7; 12 positions agree with TRBD2. This CDR3 is 15 amino acids long. V lost 4 bases to trimming and J lost 5 bases; unmatched junction nucleotides: 9. Germline-derived CDR1 and CDR2 are GTSNPN and SVGIG (reference sequence). DNA of the CDR3: TGTGCCTGGACGAGACTAGCGGGAGTTTTTGACGAGCAGTACTTC. Its translation is CAWTRLAGVFDEQYF.